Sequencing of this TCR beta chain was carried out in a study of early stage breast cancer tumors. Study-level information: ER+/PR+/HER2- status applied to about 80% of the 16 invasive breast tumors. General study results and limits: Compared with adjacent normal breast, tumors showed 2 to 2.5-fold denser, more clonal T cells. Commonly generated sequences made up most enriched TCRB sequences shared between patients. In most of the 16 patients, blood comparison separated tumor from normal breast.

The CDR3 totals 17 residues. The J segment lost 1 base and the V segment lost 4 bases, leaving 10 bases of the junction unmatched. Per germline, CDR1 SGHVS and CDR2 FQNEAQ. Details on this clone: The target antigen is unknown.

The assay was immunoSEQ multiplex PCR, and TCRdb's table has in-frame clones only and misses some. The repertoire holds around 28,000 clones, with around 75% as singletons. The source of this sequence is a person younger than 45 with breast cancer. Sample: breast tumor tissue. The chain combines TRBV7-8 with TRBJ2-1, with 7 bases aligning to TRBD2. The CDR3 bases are TGTGCCAGCAGCTCGCACGAACTAGCGCTTTCCTACAATGAGCAGTTCTTC. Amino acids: CASSSHELALSYNEQFF. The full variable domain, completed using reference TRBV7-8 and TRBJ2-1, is GAGVSQSPRYKVAKRGQDVALRCDPISGHVSLFWYQQALGQGPEFLTYFQNEAQLDKSGLPSDRFFAERPEGSVSTLKIQRTQQEDSAVYLCASSSHELALSYNEQFFGPGTRLTVL.